This TCR beta chain was captured in a study of blood T cell repertoires in COVID-19. In the original analysis: Reference gene primer amplification in the assay estimated nucleated cell counts. Clones were read by immunoSEQ multiplex PCR, and TCRdb kept only the in-frame ones, dropping some. Clonal size and the V and J genes are those of that table, whereas D and trimming came from the DNA. The table shows some 66,000 clones, with about 90% occurring only once. Germline V gene lookup returns CDR1 SGHTA and CDR2 FQGNSA. The length of the CDR3 is 17 residues. With 1 base clipped from V and 5 bases from J, the junction kept 13 bases outside the gene matches.

The sequenced sample was peripheral blood. The chain couples TRBV7-2 to TRBJ2-5; 7 bases line up with TRBD1. The sequence derives from a human donor in a cohort sampled during active COVID-19. The CDR3 is CASSLESTGFVRETQYF. The CDR3 region has the DNA TGTGCCAGCAGCTTAGAATCGACAGGGTTCGTCCGGGAGACCCAGTACTTC.